This TCR beta chain was recorded in a study of PD-1 blockade in classical Hodgkin lymphoma. As for the study in general: Patients in the cohort were put on intravenous nivolumab, 3 mg/kg every 2 weeks. Study findings and constraints: The authors excluded patients who started nivolumab under 1 year after ASCT. According to reports, newly diagnosed patients had lower baseline TCR diversity than healthy donors, and relapsed/refractory patients had lower baseline TCR diversity still.

A note on this clone: As yet, its antigen is unknown.

The CDR3 totals 15 residues. Germline V CDR1 and CDR2: SQVTM, ANQGSEA. V gave up 7 bases and J gave up 1 base; unmatched junction bases: 8. Patients all relapsed after autologous stem cell transplantation, and there was variation in brentuximab vedotin exposure. Here immunoSEQ multiplex PCR was the method, and the copy in TCRdb shows in-frame clones only, minus some. Among some 100,000 clones listed, roughly 92% were seen once. This TCR came from a human donor with classical Hodgkin lymphoma. The genes are TRBV29-1 and TRBJ2-1; TRBD2 matches at 9 bases. The sequenced sample was peripheral blood mononuclear cells (PBMCs), obtained at baseline. The chain's CDR3 is CSDRLAGRSYNEQFF. CDR3 DNA: TGCAGCGACCGCCTAGCGGGGAGGTCCTACAATGAGCAGTTCTTC.